Sequencing of this T cell receptor beta chain was carried out in a study of response to subunit inactivated influenza vaccine. Notes on the study in general: The authors proposed limited new T cell recruitment per seasonal influenza vaccination.

Concerning this clonotype: Its matching antigen is unknown.

Germline V gene data show CDR1 as SGDLS and CDR2 as YYNGEE. This CDR3 region has 15 residues. V was cut by 0 bases and J by 3 bases, with 13 bases left in between. TCRdb re-analysed the RT-PCR reads in MiXCR, keeping a single row per CDR3 protein. Seen here are around 470,000 distinct CDR3 sequences, approximately 7.2% observed once, and the top ten hold 10% to 15%. The V and J genes are TRBV9 and TRBJ2-7, with D unclear. The sequence derives from a man aged 50 to 69 who received an inactivated influenza vaccine. Sequences were derived from PBMCs from blood, sampled about 24 months after vaccination. The DNA for the CDR3 is TGTGCCAGCAGCGTAGGCCGATCACCCCTCTACGAGCAGTACTTC. Its protein is CASSVGRSPLYEQYF.